This T cell receptor (beta chain) comes out of a study of blood T cell repertoires in COVID-19. For the study at large: Spain, Italy and the United States supplied samples that represented acute and convalescent COVID-19. T cells, B-cell-depleted T cells, or PBMCs supplied cDNA or gDNA.

As originally analysed: Amplification with reference gene primers provided the estimates of nucleated cell counts. Sequencing used immunoSEQ multiplex PCR; TCRdb keeps in-frame clones, though not all of them. The V and J calls and clone size were taken over from that table, and D and trimming were inferred from the DNA. This table holds about 210,000 clones, around three quarters found once. Sequences were obtained from peripheral blood. The clonotype originates from an older woman with acute or convalescent COVID-19.

The CDR3 sequence is CSVCSGDTPTYEQYF. The CDR3 nucleotides read TGCAGCGTTTGTAGCGGGGACACCCCGACGTACGAGCAGTACTTC. The V call is TRBV29-1, the J call TRBJ2-7; 8 nucleotides line up with TRBD2. Germline V gene data show CDR1 as SQVTM and CDR2 as ANQGSEA. The CDR3 runs to 15 residues. V was pared by 5 bases and J by 4 bases, with 13 bases of the junction left unmatched.